The 32 T cell receptor beta chains below were found in one sample sequenced in a study of CD8+ T cells in alopecia areata. cDNA serving as the sequencing template came from extracted, reverse transcribed RNA. TCRdb keeps only in-frame clones here, not all; method: immunoSEQ multiplex PCR. The table has about 20,000 clones, roughly two thirds seen once. CD4+ cells from 4 or 5 patients were sorted into CD25+CD127- cells. Source material: CD4+ Tregs sorted from blood. All receptors come from a human donor with alopecia areata.

This chain connects TRBV7-8 to TRBJ1-1; D is perhaps TRBD1 (5 bases). Germline V gene sequence: CDR1 SGHVS, CDR2 FQNEAQ. Trimming pared 1 base from V and 8 bases from J, leaving 14 bases between. The CDR3 is 14 residues long. This chain's CDR3 is CASSLVGALDEAFF. The DNA of the CDR3 is TGTGCCAGCAGCTTAGTTGGGGCCTTGGACGAAGCTTTCTTT.

This clone occurred a few times. The chain carries TRBV5-1 and TRBJ2-3, with TRBD2 identical over 10 bases. Germline lookup yields CDR1 SGHRS and CDR2 YFSETQ. The length of the CDR3 is 14 residues. V gave up 3 bases and J gave up 3 bases; unmatched junction bases: 1. In DNA, the CDR3 is TGCGCCAGCAGCTCGACTAGCGGGACAGATACGCAGTATTTT. This encodes CASSSTSGTDTQYF.

This clone was seen only a few times. The chain couples TRBV14 to TRBJ1-1; a weak D match, TRBD1 (6 bases). The germline V gene encodes CDR1 SGHDN and CDR2 FVKESK. The ends were cut back, 1 base at V and 6 bases at J, with 9 bases in the middle. The CDR3 is 13 residues long. The CDR3 sequence: CASSQVWGPEAFF. In DNA form, the CDR3 reads TGTGCCAGCAGCCAAGTATGGGGGCCTGAAGCTTTCTTT.

The chain couples TRBV29-1 to TRBJ1-2; TRBD1 matches at 7 bases. Per germline, CDR1 SQVTM and CDR2 ANQGSEA. V dropped 6 bases and J dropped 4; count of bases not matched to a gene: 11. This CDR3 has 14 residues. The CDR3 sequence is CSVDTGTASYGYTF. In DNA, the CDR3 is TGCAGCGTCGACACCGGGACAGCCTCCTATGGCTACACCTTC.

This clone was seen only once. The chain carries TRBV29-1 and TRBJ2-1; 7 nucleotides align to TRBD2. Germline CDR1 is SQVTM and CDR2 is ANQGSEA. The CDR3 runs to 13 residues. The V and J ends lost 1 base and 3 bases, in that order; junction bases with no gene match: 0. CDR3 nucleotide sequence: TGCAGCGTTGAAGCTAGCGGCTACAATGAGCAGTTCTTC. Its protein product is CSVEASGYNEQFF.

This clone was recorded only once. This sequence joins TRBV5-4 and TRBJ2-2, with D unresolved. Trimming left V 2 bases short and J 2 bases short, with 7 bases between. The CDR3 has 14 residues. The germline V gene has CDR1 SGHNT and CDR2 YYREEE (reference sequence). The CDR3 DNA follows: TGTGCCAGCAGCTTCGACTTCAACACCGGGGAGCTGTTTTTT. The encoded protein is CASSFDFNTGELFF.

The gene calls are TRBV19 and TRBJ2-2, with no clear D. The CDR3 is 13 amino acids. Trimming left V 7 bases short and J 4 bases short, with 10 bases between. Germline CDR1 reads LNHDA; CDR2 reads SQIVND (reference sequence). CDR3: CASIMRGTGELFF. CDR3 in DNA: TGTGCCAGTATAATGCGTGGCACCGGGGAGCTGTTTTTT. Together with reference TRBV19 and TRBJ2-2, the CDR3 gives the full variable domain: DGGITQSPKYLFRKEGQNVTLSCEQNLNHDAMYWYRQDPGQGLRLIYYSQIVNDFQKGDIAEGYSVSREKKESFPLTVTSAQKNPTAFYLCASIMRGTGELFFGEGSRLTVL.

The gene calls are TRBV7-8 and TRBJ2-5; 11 bases line up with TRBD2. In germline, CDR1 is SGHVS, CDR2 FQNEAQ. The CDR3 runs to 18 residues. J gave up 5 bases and V 1 base, and 12 bases lay outside the gene matches. CDR3 sequence (DNA): TGTGCCAGCAGCTTAGGGCTGACTAGCGGGGCGACTGGGGAGACCCAGTACTTC. It is translated as CASSLGLTSGATGETQYF.

J is TRBJ2-3 and V is TRBV11-2, with D perhaps assigned TRBD1 or TRBD2 (5 bases each). This CDR3 has 14 residues. CDR1 SGHAT and CDR2 FQNNGV come from the germline V gene. Trimming removed 1 base from V and 6 bases from J, with 11 bases in between. CDR3 sequence: CASSLGVEGDTQYF. In DNA, the CDR3 is TGTGCCAGCAGCTTAGGAGTAGAGGGGGATACGCAGTATTTT.

This chain uses TRBV5-1 with TRBJ2-3, with a possible D match to TRBD1 (6 bases). CDR3 size: 15 residues. The germline CDR1 and CDR2 sequences are SGHRS and YFSETQ. Trimming removed 0 bases from V and 0 bases from J, with 8 bases in between. In nucleotides, the CDR3 is TGCGCCAGCAGCTTGGTTCAGGGGAGCACAGATACGCAGTATTTT. This translates into CASSLVQGSTDTQYF.

This clone was observed a few times. The chain recombines TRBV7-6 with TRBJ2-1; 9 bases are shared with TRBD1. Germline V gene data show CDR1 as SGHVS and CDR2 as FNYEAQ. V lost 3 bases and J lost 7; bases outside the gene matches: 7. The CDR3 consists of 15 residues. DNA for the CDR3: TGTGCCAGCAGCTTGGGGGGACAGGGTTCGAATGAGCAGTTCTTC. This encodes CASSLGGQGSNEQFF.

This chain connects TRBV29-1 to TRBJ2-3; the match to TRBD2 covers 8 bases. The V segment lost 6 bases and the J segment 4 bases; nucleotides outside the gene matches: 9. The CDR3 contains 14 residues. Looked up from germline, CDR1 is SQVTM and CDR2 is ANQGSEA. CDR3 in DNA: TGCAGCGTCCGAGCGGGGGAGCGGGCAGATACGCAGTATTTT. It is translated as CSVRAGERADTQYF.

The CDR3 nucleotides read TGTGCCAGCAGTGATAGTTTGTGGGGGCAAGAGACCCAGTACTTC. Protein: CASSDSLWGQETQYF. The gene calls are TRBV6-1 and TRBJ2-5; D possibly uses TRBD1 or TRBD2 (5 bases each). This CDR3 comprises 15 residues. Looked up from germline, CDR1 is MNHNS and CDR2 is SASEGT. V was trimmed by 3 bases and J by 2 bases, leaving 13 bases between them.

The chain couples TRBV29-1 to TRBJ1-2; possibly TRBD1 for D (5 bases). The V end lost 3 bases, the J end lost 5 bases, and 19 bases lay between the germline ends. Germline values: CDR1 SQVTM, CDR2 ANQGSEA. The CDR3 sequence is 15 residues long. DNA of the CDR3: TGCAGCGTTGACTCCACGCGGCAGGGTGGATATGGCTACACCTTC. Translation: CSVDSTRQGGYGYTF.

The CDR3 DNA is TGTGCCAGCAGTCCGAGCTACACCGGGGAGCTGTTTTTT. Amino acids: CASSPSYTGELFF. The chain combines TRBV27 with TRBJ2-2; D remains unclear. The CDR3 sequence is 13 residues long. Trimming pared 5 bases from V and 3 bases from J, leaving 7 bases between. The V gene's germline CDR1 is MNHEY and CDR2 SMNVEV (reference sequence).

Only a few counts were recorded for this clone. The V gene is TRBV5-4, the J gene TRBJ2-5, with D tentatively TRBD2 (5 bases). The CDR3 is 13 amino acids. Per the germline V gene, CDR1 is SGHNT and CDR2 is YYREEE (reference sequence). V gave up 3 bases and J gave up 5 bases, with 11 bases separating them. The CDR3 here is CASSYLAVETQYF. The CDR3 DNA sequence: TGTGCCAGCAGCTACCTAGCCGTGGAGACCCAGTACTTC.

This sequence joins TRBV2 and TRBJ2-1; perhaps D is TRBD1 or TRBD2 (5 bases each). The germline CDR1 and CDR2 sequences are SNHLY and FYNNEI. This CDR3 has 15 amino acids. Trimming stripped 3 bases from V and 2 bases from J, with 11 bases between. CDR3 protein: CASSEGTSTYNEQFF. The CDR3 nucleotides are TGTGCCAGCAGTGAGGGGACGTCGACCTACAATGAGCAGTTCTTC.

V gene TRBV5-1 combines with J gene TRBJ2-6; D gene ambiguous. This CDR3 is 17 amino acids long. Germline lookup yields CDR1 SGHRS and CDR2 YFSETQ. V shed 0 bases and J shed 0 bases, with 10 bases lying between them. The CDR3 nucleotides are TGCGCCAGCAGCTTGGCAAGCTCGAGCTCTGGGGCCAACGTCCTGACTTTC. Amino acid sequence: CASSLASSSSGANVLTF.

The table lists this clone with a count of one. The rearrangement links TRBV2 to TRBJ2-7; TRBD2 agrees at 8 bases. Looked up from germline, CDR1 is SNHLY and CDR2 is FYNNEI. Losses at the gene ends were 7 bases for V and 2 bases for J; bases not matched to a gene: 7. The CDR3 is 14 amino acids. The CDR3 loop reads CASIRAAGAYEQYF. The CDR3 nucleotides are TGTGCCAGCATTCGGGCAGCGGGAGCCTACGAGCAGTACTTC.

This clone was picked up a small number of times. The CDR3 reads CASLDRVRSFF. The CDR3 bases are TGTGCCAGCCTAGACAGGGTTCGGTCTTTCTTT. The J gene is TRBJ1-1, the V gene TRBV6-7, with 7 bases aligning to TRBD1. TRBV6-7 is an ORF for which the function is uncertain. There are 11 residues in the CDR3. With 8 bases clipped from V and 12 bases from J, the junction kept 9 bases outside the gene matches.

J is TRBJ1-3 and V is TRBV14, with D uncertain. Per the germline V gene, CDR1 is SGHDN and CDR2 is FVKESK. Trimming pared 2 bases from V and 3 bases from J, leaving 14 bases between. The length of the CDR3 is 16 residues. The CDR3 sequence is CASSQRVGFGGNTIYF. For the CDR3, the DNA is TGTGCCAGCAGCCAACGGGTGGGATTTGGTGGAAACACCATATATTTT.

The chain uses TRBV6-6 and TRBJ1-5; D ambiguous. This CDR3 region has 12 residues. V lost 6 bases to trimming and J lost 5 bases, with 8 bases between them. CDR1 MNHNY and CDR2 SVGAGI come from the germline V gene (reference sequence). The CDR3 coding sequence is TGTGCCAGCAGGAACATGGATCAGCCCCAGCATTTT. Protein sequence: CASRNMDQPQHF.

This clone came up a few times. J is TRBJ2-3 and V is TRBV18, with D maybe TRBD2 (5 bases). The CDR3 contains 16 residues. V lost 0 bases and J 2 bases, leaving 12 bases between the germline ends. CDR1 is KGHSH and CDR2 is LQKENI in the germline V gene. The CDR3 bases are TGTGCCAGCTCACCACCTTCAGGACTGACCACAGATACGCAGTATTTT. This translates into CASSPPSGLTTDTQYF.

In its sample, this clone was seen a few times. CDR3 bases: TGTGCCATCAGTGAGGACAGGGGTGATCAGCCCCAGCATTTT. Protein product: CAISEDRGDQPQHF. The chain recombines TRBV10-3 with TRBJ1-5; 8 bases agree with TRBD1. The CDR3 consists of 14 residues. Trimming removed 2 bases from V and 5 bases from J; junction bases left unmatched: 2. Germline V gene data show CDR1 as ENHRY and CDR2 as SYGVKD.

The V gene is TRBV7-2, the J gene TRBJ2-1, with 7 bases lining up with TRBD2. The CDR3 is made up of 15 amino acids. Germline V gives CDR1 SGHTA, CDR2 FQGNSA. V gave up 5 bases and J gave up 6 bases; unmatched junction bases: 10. This CDR3 is CASSPLAGVANEQFF. The CDR3 coding sequence is TGTGCCAGCAGCCCTTTAGCGGGTGTGGCCAATGAGCAGTTCTTC.

The genes are TRBV6-6 and TRBJ2-7, with D perhaps being TRBD1 or TRBD2 (5 bases each). Trimming took 6 bases from V and 7 from J, leaving 13 bases between them. The CDR3 sequence is 12 residues long. Germline V lookup: CDR1 MNHNY, CDR2 SVGAGI (reference sequence). CDR3 sequence reads: CASSPREMEQYF. The CDR3, as DNA: TGTGCCAGCAGCCCCAGGGAGATGGAGCAGTACTTC.

The genes are TRBV5-1 and TRBJ2-5; 7 positions match TRBD2. Per germline, CDR1 SGHRS and CDR2 YFSETQ. V lost 8 bases and J lost 2; bases outside the gene matches: 9. This CDR3 is 14 amino acids long. The CDR3 reads CASRPLAVQETQYF. The CDR3, as DNA: TGCGCCAGTCGACCTCTAGCGGTACAAGAGACCCAGTACTTC.

This chain uses TRBV15 with TRBJ2-7; TRBD2 matches at 12 bases. Germline V gene sequence: CDR1 LNHNV, CDR2 YYDKDF (reference sequence). V was pared by 1 base and J by 5 bases, with 6 bases of the junction left unmatched. CDR3 size: 16 residues. The CDR3 sequence: CATSRGLAGGLHEQYF. The DNA for the CDR3 is TGTGCCACCAGCAGAGGCCTAGCGGGAGGGCTCCACGAGCAGTACTTC.

This clone is a singleton in its sample. The chain employs TRBV28 and TRBJ1-2; D is unresolved. V lost 6 bases, J lost 1 base, and 9 bases lay in between. The germline CDR1 and CDR2 sequences are MDHEN and SYDVKM. The CDR3 has 13 residues. DNA for the CDR3: TGTGCCAGCAGCCTGACACGTAACTATGGCTACACCTTC. It encodes CASSLTRNYGYTF.

The chain is built from TRBV5-1 and TRBJ2-5; 8 bases align to TRBD1. This CDR3 is 15 amino acids long. The trim removed 4 bases at V and 5 bases at J, leaving 10 bases unmatched. Germline CDR1 SGHRS, CDR2 YFSETQ. CDR3 sequence reads: CASSPGTGRGETQYF. The DNA of the CDR3 is TGCGCCAGCAGCCCCGGGACAGGACGGGGCGAGACCCAGTACTTC.

This clone was picked up a small number of times. The rearrangement joins TRBV7-2 to TRBJ2-3; 7 bases align to TRBD1. Looked up from germline, CDR1 is SGHTA and CDR2 is FQGNSA. V dropped 5 bases and J dropped 0; count of bases not matched to a gene: 11. The CDR3 length is 17 residues. CDR3 region: CASSPYGQAPSTDTQYF. For the CDR3, the DNA is TGTGCCAGCAGCCCCTACGGACAGGCCCCTAGCACAGATACGCAGTATTTT.

The chain couples TRBV6-5 to TRBJ1-2; 8 bases line up with TRBD1. The CDR3 sequence is 14 residues long. Losses at the gene ends were 2 bases for V and 7 bases for J; bases not matched to a gene: 6. Germline CDR1 MNHEY, CDR2 SVGAGI. This CDR3 reads CASSYDRGYGGYTF. Written as DNA, the CDR3 is TGTGCCAGCAGTTACGACAGGGGCTATGGTGGCTACACCTTC.